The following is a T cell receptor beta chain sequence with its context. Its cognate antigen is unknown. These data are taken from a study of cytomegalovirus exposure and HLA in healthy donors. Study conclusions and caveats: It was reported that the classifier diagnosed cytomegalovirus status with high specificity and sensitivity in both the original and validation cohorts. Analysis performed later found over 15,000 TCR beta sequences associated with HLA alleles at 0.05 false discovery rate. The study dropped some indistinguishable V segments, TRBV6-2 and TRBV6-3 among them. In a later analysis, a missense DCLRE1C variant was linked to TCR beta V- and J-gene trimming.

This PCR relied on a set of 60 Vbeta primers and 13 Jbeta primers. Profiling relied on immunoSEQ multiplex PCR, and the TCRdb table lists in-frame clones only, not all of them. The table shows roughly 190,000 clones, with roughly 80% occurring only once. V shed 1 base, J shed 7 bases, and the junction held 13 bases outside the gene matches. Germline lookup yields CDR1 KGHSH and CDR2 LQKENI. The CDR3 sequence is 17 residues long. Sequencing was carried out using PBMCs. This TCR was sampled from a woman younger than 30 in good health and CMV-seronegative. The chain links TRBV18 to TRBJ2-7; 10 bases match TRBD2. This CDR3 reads CASSPLLASGRRREQYF. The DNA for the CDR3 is TGTGCCAGCTCACCACTTCTGGCTAGCGGGAGACGGCGGGAGCAGTACTTC.